The 21 T cell receptor beta chains presented below share a single source sample, sequenced in a study of blood T cell repertoires in COVID-19. The table came from immunoSEQ multiplex PCR; TCRdb's copy has only in-frame clones and leaves some out. The data contain fewer than 250,000 clones, about 83% of them singletons. The sample taken for sequencing was peripheral blood. The source is a man aged 50 or older with acute or convalescent COVID-19.

The gene calls are TRBV6-5 and TRBJ1-2, with D perhaps matching TRBD1 (6 bases). The V end was cut by 2 bases, the J end by 7 bases, with 11 bases between. This CDR3 has 13 amino acids. Germline CDR1 reads MNHEY; CDR2 reads SVGAGI. The CDR3 loop reads CASSYLGASGYTF. Written as DNA, the CDR3 is TGTGCCAGCAGTTACCTGGGGGCTAGTGGCTACACCTTC.

This clone was counted a few times. V gene TRBV18 combines with J gene TRBJ1-3; D is uncertain. The CDR3 loop spans 15 amino acids. V lost 0 bases and J lost 2, with 8 bases in between. CDR1 and CDR2 (germline): KGHSH, LQKENI. CDR3 bases: TGTGCCAGCTCACCACCAGCGGTTGCTGGAAACACCATATATTTT. It codes for CASSPPAVAGNTIYF.

This clone was picked up a small number of times. The chain is built from TRBV11-2 and TRBJ1-6; D is perhaps TRBD1 (6 bases). CDR3 length equals 17 residues. V lost 1 base and J lost 3, with 13 bases in between. CDR1 and CDR2 (germline): SGHAT, FQNNGV. CDR3 coding DNA: TGTGCCAGCAGCTTAGGTGGTCCGGGACACTATAATTCACCCCTCCACTTT. The encoded protein is CASSLGGPGHYNSPLHF.

The rearrangement uses TRBV11-2 and TRBJ2-1; 7 bases agree with TRBD2. This CDR3 contains 15 residues. CDR1 SGHAT and CDR2 FQNNGV come from the germline V gene. After removal of 1 base from V and 3 bases from J, the junction contained 3 bases not matched to a gene. The CDR3 here is CASSLGASGYNEQFF. CDR3 nucleotide sequence: TGTGCCAGCAGCTTAGGGGCTAGCGGCTACAATGAGCAGTTCTTC.

With respect to this clone: A read error may produce the germline difference seen at one junction end. The rearrangement uses TRBV7-7 and TRBJ2-1; D is ambiguous. The length of the CDR3 is 13 residues. Germline-derived CDR1 and CDR2 are SSHAT and FNYEAQ (reference sequence). The CDR3 loop reads CASSSRLAFRQFF. The CDR3 bases are TGTGCTAGCAGCTCACGACTGGCTTTTAGGCAGTTCTTC.

For the CDR3, the DNA is TGTGCCAGCAGCTTATTTGGTACGGGACTAGGCACCTACGAGCAGTACTTC. As protein: CASSLFGTGLGTYEQYF. J is TRBJ2-7 and V is TRBV7-2; 8 positions agree with TRBD2. This CDR3 is built from 17 residues. Germline CDR1 reads SGHTA; CDR2 reads FQGNSA. V trimming: 2 bases; J trimming: 2 bases; junction bases outside the gene matches: 11.

The chain has TRBV7-9 and TRBJ1-2; maybe TRBD1 (6 bases). The CDR3 has 14 residues. Trimming stripped 2 bases from V and 2 bases from J, with 9 bases between. The germline gives CDR1 SEHNR, CDR2 FQNEAQ (reference sequence). DNA for the CDR3: TGTGCCAGCAGCTTAAAAACAGGGAACTATGGCTACACCTTC. It yields the protein CASSLKTGNYGYTF.

The rearrangement joins TRBV16 to TRBJ1-4; TRBD1 aligns across 8 bases. With V trimmed by 4 bases and J by 10 bases, 11 bases remained unmatched. Looked up from germline, CDR1 is KGHSY and CDR2 is FQNENV. The CDR3 has 15 residues. CDR3 sequence: CASSPQTDRGPKLFF. The CDR3 nucleotides are TGTGCCAGCAGCCCGCAAACCGACAGGGGCCCAAAACTGTTTTTT. Supplemented by reference TRBV16 and TRBJ1-4, the full variable domain reads GEEVAQTPKHLVRGEGQKAKLYCAPIKGHSYVFWYQQVLKNEFKFLISFQNENVFDETGMPKERFSAKCLPNSPCSLEIQATKLEDSAVYFCASSPQTDRGPKLFFGSGTQLSVL.

V and J are TRBV4-2 and TRBJ2-1; TRBD2 matches 8 bases. The CDR3 runs to 16 residues. J was trimmed by 2 bases and V by 0 bases; bases with no gene match: 3. Germline CDR1 LGHNA, CDR2 YNFKEQ. DNA for the CDR3: TGTGCCAGCAGCCAAGAGCTAGCGGGCACCTACAATGAGCAGTTCTTC. Amino acids: CASSQELAGTYNEQFF.

The chain carries TRBV6-6 and TRBJ1-1; tentative D call: TRBD1 (5 bases). CDR3 size: 12 residues. V dropped 5 bases and J dropped 7 bases, with 11 bases sitting between them. The germline CDR1 and CDR2 sequences are MNHNY and SVGAGI (reference sequence). CDR3 residues: CASSAPGFEAFF. CDR3 DNA: TGTGCCAGCAGTGCCCCAGGGTTTGAAGCTTTCTTT.

The CDR3 DNA reads as TGTGCCAGCAGTGTTACAGGGCAGAATTCACCCCTCCACTTT. The encoded protein is CASSVTGQNSPLHF. The rearrangement joins TRBV2 to TRBJ1-6, with a weak D call TRBD1 (6 bases). Deletions cut 4 bases from V and 7 bases from J, with 11 bases between. CDR3 length: 14 amino acids. CDR1 and CDR2 (germline): SNHLY, FYNNEI.

This clone appeared a single time. This rearrangement joins TRBV18 to TRBJ2-1; tentatively, D is TRBD1 (5 bases). The CDR3 consists of 15 residues. V was pared by 1 base and J by 6 bases, with 13 bases between. Germline CDR1 KGHSH, CDR2 LQKENI. CDR3 sequence (DNA): TGTGCCAGCTCACCACTCCGTAGGGGATTCAATGAGCAGTTCTTC. It specifies CASSPLRRGFNEQFF.

The chain's CDR3 is CASSYWDSKEAFF. As DNA, the CDR3 is TGTGCCAGCAGTTACTGGGACAGCAAAGAAGCTTTCTTT. This rearrangement joins TRBV6-5 to TRBJ1-1, with 7 bases matching TRBD1. This CDR3 has 13 residues. V shed 1 base and J 8 bases; nucleotides not matched to a gene: 4. Germline CDR1 reads MNHEY; CDR2 reads SVGAGI.

This clone has a single count. Other DNA sequences in the sample encode the same CDR3. The V call is TRBV6-6, the J call TRBJ1-6; no clear D gene. Trimming pared 6 bases from V and 0 bases from J, leaving 6 bases between. Germline values: CDR1 MNHNY, CDR2 SVGAGI (reference sequence). The CDR3 runs 14 residues. The CDR3 loop is CASRGSSYNSPLHF. CDR3 sequence (DNA): TGTGCCAGCAGGGGCAGCTCCTATAATTCACCCCTCCACTTT.

The CDR3 DNA is TGTGCCAGCAGCCCGACTAGCGGGGGGGTCACCGGGGAGCTGTTTTTT. It codes for CASSPTSGGVTGELFF. This rearrangement joins TRBV11-2 to TRBJ2-2, with 14 bases that match TRBD2. This CDR3 region has 16 residues. Germline V gene lookup returns CDR1 SGHAT and CDR2 FQNNGV. The V segment lost 5 bases and the J segment 4 bases; nucleotides outside the gene matches: 3.

The chain joins TRBV19 to TRBJ2-4; D is unresolved. This CDR3 has 14 amino acids. V was shortened by 5 bases and J by 0 bases, with 8 bases between the two germline ends. Per germline, CDR1 LNHDA and CDR2 SQIVND (reference sequence). The CDR3 sequence is CASSAQVAKNIQYF. CDR3 coding DNA: TGTGCCAGTAGTGCCCAGGTAGCCAAAAACATTCAGTACTTC.

This clone showed up just a few times. This chain uses TRBV11-2 with TRBJ2-3, with 16 positions matching TRBD2. Trimming removed 5 bases from V and 5 bases from J; junction bases left unmatched: 7. The CDR3 has 17 amino acids. CDR1 SGHAT and CDR2 FQNNGV come from the germline V gene. In nucleotides, the CDR3 is TGTGCCAGCAGCCTAAGCGGGACTAGCGGGGGGGGAGATACGCAGTATTTT. This gives the protein CASSLSGTSGGGDTQYF.

CDR3 DNA sequence: TGTGCCAGCTCACCACCCGGGGGGGATGAAAAACTGTTTTTT. This codes for CASSPPGGDEKLFF. The chain has TRBV18 and TRBJ1-4; possibly TRBD1 for D (5 bases). The germline V and J ends were trimmed by 0 bases and 6 bases, with 8 bases remaining between them. Per germline, CDR1 KGHSH and CDR2 LQKENI. The CDR3 totals 14 residues.

This clone appeared a single time. The chain links TRBV10-3 to TRBJ2-7; TRBD2 agrees at 11 bases. This CDR3 is 16 amino acids long. Germline CDR1 ENHRY, CDR2 SYGVKD. Trimming at V came to 4 bases and at J to 4 bases, leaving 9 bases not matched to a gene. The CDR3: CAISGLAGRGSYEQYF. DNA for the CDR3: TGTGCCATCAGTGGACTAGCGGGACGCGGGTCGTACGAGCAGTACTTC.

The rearrangement joins TRBV6-5 to TRBJ2-2; the D gene is possibly TRBD2 (5 bases). V was cut by 0 bases and J by 3 bases, with 11 bases left in between. The CDR3 consists of 16 residues. Germline assignment: CDR1 MNHEY and CDR2 SVGAGI. This CDR3 reads CASSYSALRDTGELFF. In DNA form, the CDR3 reads TGTGCCAGCAGTTACTCGGCGCTGAGGGACACCGGGGAGCTGTTTTTT.

The V call is TRBV6-5, the J call TRBJ2-7; TRBD2 matches at 13 bases. Per germline, CDR1 MNHEY and CDR2 SVGAGI. The CDR3 has 15 amino acids. V shed 7 bases, J shed 5 bases, and the junction held 8 bases outside the gene matches. CDR3 coding DNA: TGTGCCAGCAACCTCGGGACTAGCGGGATAAACGAGCAGTACTTC. It specifies CASNLGTSGINEQYF.